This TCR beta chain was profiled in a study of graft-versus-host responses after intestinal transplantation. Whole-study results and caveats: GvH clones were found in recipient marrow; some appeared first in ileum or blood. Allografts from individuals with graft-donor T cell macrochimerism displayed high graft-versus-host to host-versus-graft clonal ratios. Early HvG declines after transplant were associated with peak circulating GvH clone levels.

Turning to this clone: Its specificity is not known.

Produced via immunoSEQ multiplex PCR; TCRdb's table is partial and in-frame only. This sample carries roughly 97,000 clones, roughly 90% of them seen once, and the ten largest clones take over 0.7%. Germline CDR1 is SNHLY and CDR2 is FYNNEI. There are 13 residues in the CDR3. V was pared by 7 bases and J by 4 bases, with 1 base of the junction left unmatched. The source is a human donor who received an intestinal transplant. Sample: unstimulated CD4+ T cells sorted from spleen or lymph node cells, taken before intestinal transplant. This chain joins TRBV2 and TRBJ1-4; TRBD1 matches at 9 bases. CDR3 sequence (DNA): TGTGCCAGCACGGGACAGGGTAATGAAAAACTGTTTTTT. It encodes CASTGQGNEKLFF.